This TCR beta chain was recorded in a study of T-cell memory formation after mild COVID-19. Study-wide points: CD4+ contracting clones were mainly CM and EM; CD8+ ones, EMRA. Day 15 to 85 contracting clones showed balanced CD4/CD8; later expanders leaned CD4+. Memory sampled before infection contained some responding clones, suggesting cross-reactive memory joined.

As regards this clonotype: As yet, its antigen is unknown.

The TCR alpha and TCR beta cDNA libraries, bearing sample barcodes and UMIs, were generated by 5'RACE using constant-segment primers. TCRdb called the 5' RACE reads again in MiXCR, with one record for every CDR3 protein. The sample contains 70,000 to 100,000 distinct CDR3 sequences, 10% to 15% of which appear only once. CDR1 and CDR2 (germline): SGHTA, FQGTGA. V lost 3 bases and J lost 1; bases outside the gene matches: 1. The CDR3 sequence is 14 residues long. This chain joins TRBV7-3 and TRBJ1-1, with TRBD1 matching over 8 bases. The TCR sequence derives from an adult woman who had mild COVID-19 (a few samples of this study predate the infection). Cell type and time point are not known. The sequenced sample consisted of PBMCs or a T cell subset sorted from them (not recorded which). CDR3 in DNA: TGTGCCAGCAGCTTCGGACAGGGGAACACTGAAGCTTTCTTT. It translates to CASSFGQGNTEAFF.